The 9 T cell receptor beta chains given below trace back to one sample, sequenced in a study of T cell repertoires in ileal Crohn's disease. Here immunoSEQ multiplex PCR was the method, and the copy in TCRdb shows in-frame clones only, minus some. This table holds around 17,000 clones, 72% found once. The sequencing sample was made of ileal tissue. These receptors all come from an adult with Crohn's disease.

This clone has just a few counts. The chain recombines TRBV6-5 with TRBJ2-2; D remains unclear. Trimming took off 10 bases at V and 6 bases at J, with 18 bases between the two ends. The germline V gene encodes CDR1 MNHEY and CDR2 SVGAGI. The CDR3 is made up of 14 amino acids. Here the CDR3 reads CAIPSSVHAGELFF. The CDR3 nucleotides are TGTGCCATCCCCTCCTCGGTTCACGCCGGGGAGCTGTTTTTT.

This chain joins TRBV30 and TRBJ2-1, with TRBD1 matching over 11 bases. This CDR3 has 16 amino acids. The ends lost 3 bases at V and 7 bases at J; junction bases unmatched: 11. From germline, CDR1 is GTSNPN and CDR2 SVGIG (reference sequence). The CDR3 spells CAWSRLDRGRRNEQFF. The CDR3 nucleotides read TGTGCCTGGAGCCGACTGGACAGGGGGCGCAGGAATGAGCAGTTCTTC.

The CDR3 DNA sequence: TGTGCCAGCAGCCACGGGGACAGACAGAACTATGGCTACACCTTC. Translating gives CASSHGDRQNYGYTF. The chain links TRBV6-6 to TRBJ1-2; 7 positions agree with TRBD1. Trimming at V came to 6 bases and at J to 2 bases, leaving 9 bases not matched to a gene. The CDR3 consists of 15 residues. Germline V lookup: CDR1 MNHNY, CDR2 SVGAGI (reference sequence).

DNA of the CDR3: TGTGCCAGCAGTGAGTCGAGTCCAAAACCCGCAGATACGCAGTATTTT. Translation gives CASSESSPKPADTQYF. The V call is TRBV2, the J call TRBJ2-3; D remains unclear. Germline V CDR1 and CDR2: SNHLY, FYNNEI. The length of the CDR3 is 16 residues. V lost 3 bases and J 4 bases, leaving 17 bases between the germline ends.

The V call is TRBV9, the J call TRBJ2-6; D is possibly TRBD1 (5 bases). CDR3 length: 15 residues. The ends were cut back, 3 bases at V and 4 bases at J, with 11 bases in the middle. The germline gives CDR1 SGDLS, CDR2 YYNGEE. The DNA for the CDR3 is TGTGCCAGCAGCGAAAACAGGCTGGGGGCCAACGTCCTGACTTTC. Its protein is CASSENRLGANVLTF.

A few counts support this clone. This CDR3 is CASSFMSNEQFF. The CDR3 DNA reads TGTGCCAGCAGCTTTATGTCTAATGAGCAGTTCTTC. This chain connects TRBV9 to TRBJ2-1, with unresolved D. Trimming removed 4 bases from V and 7 bases from J, with 9 bases in between. The CDR3 has 12 residues. Germline V lookup: CDR1 SGDLS, CDR2 YYNGEE.

The gene calls are TRBV10-2 and TRBJ2-7; TRBD2 is a possible D gene (5 bases). The germline V gene has CDR1 WSHSY and CDR2 SAAADI. This CDR3 is 13 amino acids long. Trimming took off 6 bases at V and 0 bases at J, with 9 bases between the two ends. CDR3 amino acids: CASRDFSSYEQYF. CDR3 coding DNA: TGCGCCAGCAGGGACTTTAGCTCCTACGAGCAGTACTTC.

The gene calls are TRBV28 and TRBJ1-6, with unresolved D. This CDR3 has 15 amino acids. The germline CDR1 and CDR2 sequences are MDHEN and SYDVKM. Trimming removed 1 base at V and 5 bases at J, with 9 bases between. The CDR3 loop reads CASSLLTSNNSPLHF. The CDR3 DNA is TGTGCCAGCAGTTTATTGACAAGTAATAATTCACCCCTCCACTTT.

The genes are TRBV9 and TRBJ2-3, with 9 bases aligning to TRBD2. V lost 0 bases, J lost 2 bases, and 4 bases stayed unmatched. The CDR3 runs to 16 residues. Germline V gene sequence: CDR1 SGDLS, CDR2 YYNGEE. The CDR3 bases are TGTGCCAGCAGCGTAGTAGCGGGGGAGTTCACAGATACGCAGTATTTT. Encoded protein: CASSVVAGEFTDTQYF.